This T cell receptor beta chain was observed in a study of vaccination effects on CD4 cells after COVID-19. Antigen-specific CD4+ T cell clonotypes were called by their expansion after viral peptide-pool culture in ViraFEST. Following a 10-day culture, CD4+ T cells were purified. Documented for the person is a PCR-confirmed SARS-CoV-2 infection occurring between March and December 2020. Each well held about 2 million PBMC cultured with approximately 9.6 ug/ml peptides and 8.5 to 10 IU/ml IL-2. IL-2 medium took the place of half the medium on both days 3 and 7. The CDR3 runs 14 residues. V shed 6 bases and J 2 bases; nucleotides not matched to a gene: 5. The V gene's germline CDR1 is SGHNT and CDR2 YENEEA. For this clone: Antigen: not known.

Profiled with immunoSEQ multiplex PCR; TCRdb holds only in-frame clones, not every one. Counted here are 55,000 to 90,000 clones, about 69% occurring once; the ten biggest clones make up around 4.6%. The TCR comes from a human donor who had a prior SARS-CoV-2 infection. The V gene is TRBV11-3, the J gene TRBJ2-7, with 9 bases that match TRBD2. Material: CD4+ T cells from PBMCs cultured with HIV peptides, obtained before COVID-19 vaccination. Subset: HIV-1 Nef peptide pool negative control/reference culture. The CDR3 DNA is TGTGCCAGCAGAGGAGTAGCGGGAGCCTACGAGCAGTACTTC. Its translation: CASRGVAGAYEQYF.